This T cell receptor beta chain appears in the sequencing data of a study of blood T cell repertoires in COVID-19. The germline V gene has CDR1 LGHDT and CDR2 YNNKEL (reference sequence). V was clipped by 0 bases and J by 7 bases; unmatched bases: 8. The CDR3 spans 15 residues. Per the study methods: Counts of nucleated cells, estimated from reference gene primer amplification, were obtained. Here immunoSEQ multiplex PCR was the method, and the copy in TCRdb shows in-frame clones only, minus some. Clone size and V and J calls were adopted from that table, with D and trimming inferred from the DNA. The data hold some 230,000 clones, with roughly nine tenths observed a single time. Allocation to cohorts depended on clinical history reported by the participants.

This TCR derives from a woman between 18 and 29 years old in a cohort exposed to, infected with or recovered from COVID-19 (not recorded which). Sequencing was done on a sample of PBMCs or T cells enriched from blood (not recorded which). The chain couples TRBV3-1 (or the pseudogene TRBV3-2) to TRBJ1-2; TRBD1 matches at 7 bases. CDR3 region: CASSQDRQGLGGYTF. CDR3 sequence (DNA): TGTGCCAGCAGCCAAGATCGACAGGGATTAGGTGGCTACACCTTC.